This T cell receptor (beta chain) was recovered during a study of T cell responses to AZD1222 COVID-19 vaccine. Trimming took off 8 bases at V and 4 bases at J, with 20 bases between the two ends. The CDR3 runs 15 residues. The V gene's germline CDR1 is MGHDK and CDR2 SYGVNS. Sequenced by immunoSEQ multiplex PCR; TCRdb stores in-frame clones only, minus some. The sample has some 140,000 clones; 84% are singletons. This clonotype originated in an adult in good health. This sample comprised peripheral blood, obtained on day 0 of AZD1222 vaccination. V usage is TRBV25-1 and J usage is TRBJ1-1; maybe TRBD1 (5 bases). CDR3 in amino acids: CASLPLGARITEAFF. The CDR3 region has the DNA TGTGCCAGCCTCCCTCTAGGGGCGAGGATCACTGAAGCTTTCTTT. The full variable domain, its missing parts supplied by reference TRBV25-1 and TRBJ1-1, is EADIYQTPRYLVIGTGKKITLECSQTMGHDKMYWYQQDPGMELHLIHYSYGVNSTEKGDLSSESTVSRIRTEHFPLTLESARPSHTSQYLCASLPLGARITEAFFGQGTRLTVV.